This TCR beta chain was identified in a study of cytomegalovirus exposure and HLA in healthy donors. Overall study: HLA-typed donors were the source of 83 million or so unique TCRs held in an early data release.

The PCR used 60 Vbeta and 13 Jbeta primers. This table comes from immunoSEQ multiplex PCR, and its TCRdb copy is limited to in-frame clones, with some not included. The sample shows about 110,000 clones, and around 4% sits with its ten largest clones. To note about this clone: Its specificity is unknown.

Study results and caveats: While the bulk of TCR sequences proved rare, some public TCRs turned up in many donors.

CDR1 is LNHDA, CDR2 SQIVND, per germline (reference sequence). The junction had 6 bases not matched to a gene; V was cut back by 4 bases and J by 6 bases. The CDR3 totals 14 residues. This clonotype originated in a man between 18 and 29 years old in good health and CMV-seronegative. This rearrangement joins TRBV19 to TRBJ1-2; 9 bases are shared with TRBD1. The material sequenced was PBMCs. CDR3 nucleotide sequence: TGTGCCAGTAGTAGCGGGACAGGGAGCCATGGCTACACCTTC. This gives the protein CASSSGTGSHGYTF.